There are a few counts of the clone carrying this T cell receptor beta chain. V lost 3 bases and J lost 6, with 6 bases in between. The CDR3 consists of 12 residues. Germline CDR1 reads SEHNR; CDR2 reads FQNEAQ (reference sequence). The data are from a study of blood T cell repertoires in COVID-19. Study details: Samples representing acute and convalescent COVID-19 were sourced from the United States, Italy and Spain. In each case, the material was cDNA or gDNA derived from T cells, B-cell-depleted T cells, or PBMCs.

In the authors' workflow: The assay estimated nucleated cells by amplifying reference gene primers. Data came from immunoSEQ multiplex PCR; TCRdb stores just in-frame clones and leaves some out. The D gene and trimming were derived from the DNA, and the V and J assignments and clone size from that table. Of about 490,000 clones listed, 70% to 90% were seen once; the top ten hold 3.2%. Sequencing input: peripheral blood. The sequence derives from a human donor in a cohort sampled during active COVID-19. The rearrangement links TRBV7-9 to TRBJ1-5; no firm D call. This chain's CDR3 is CASSFLSQPQHF. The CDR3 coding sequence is TGTGCCAGCAGCTTCCTAAGTCAGCCCCAGCATTTT.